This paragraph covers one T cell receptor beta chain sequence. Its target is unknown. The germline V gene has CDR1 GTSNPN and CDR2 SVGIG (reference sequence). This CDR3 has 14 amino acids. Deletions cut 3 bases from V and 0 bases from J, with 6 bases between. Every sample gave at least 6 micrograms of total RNA when it was extracted. It was with a sample-barcoded 5' primer and a J-beta primer mix that a second PCR of about 6 to 12 cycles was run. One entry per CDR3 protein, called by TCRdb with MiXCR from the 5' RACE reads. The sample records 650,000 to 1,000,000 distinct CDR3 sequences, about half being singletons. The entry originates in a study of blood T cells in healthy people across ages. Study-level results: The unsorted PBMCs prevented any conclusive comparison of naive versus antigen-experienced cells. Relative to aged donors, long-lived donors carried more naive CD4+ cells and displayed higher diversity. Correlation between TCR beta diversity and naive T cell percentage was strong.

This TCR was sampled from a man older than 75 in good health. This rearrangement joins TRBV30 to TRBJ1-6; D possibly corresponds to TRBD1 (5 bases). Material: blood. CDR3 sequence: CAWRDNSYNSPLHF. The CDR3 DNA reads TGTGCCTGGAGGGACAACTCCTATAATTCACCCCTCCACTTT.